This T cell receptor (beta chain) originates from a study of T cell clonotyping in hematopoietic cell transplantation. Study findings and constraints: Few recipient clonotypes overlapped donors; over 95% were de novo at given depth. After transplant, recipient diversity fell while pathologically expanded clonotypes grew through day 180. Graft donor and pretransplant recipient Inverse Simpson Index values predicted broader posttransplant TCR diversity.

A word on this clone: Its target is not known.

Data came from immunoSEQ multiplex PCR; TCRdb stores just in-frame clones and leaves some out. The table has over a thousand clones, around 97% seen once. Germline CDR1 reads MGHRA; CDR2 reads YSYEKL. Deletions cut 1 base from V and 3 bases from J, with 10 bases between. The CDR3 is 14 residues long. The receptor was isolated from a male patient in his fifties who had an allogeneic stem cell transplant from a related donor, so the T cells may come from the graft donor. Some clones in this sample may be carry-over from other donors' samples. The chain has TRBV4-1 and TRBJ2-7; the D gene is possibly TRBD1 (5 bases). The material was PBMCs, obtained 180 days after allogeneic stem cell transplant. The DNA of the CDR3 is TGCGCCAGCAGCCAAGTCGCAGGGATCTACGAGCAGTACTTC. Amino acids: CASSQVAGIYEQYF.